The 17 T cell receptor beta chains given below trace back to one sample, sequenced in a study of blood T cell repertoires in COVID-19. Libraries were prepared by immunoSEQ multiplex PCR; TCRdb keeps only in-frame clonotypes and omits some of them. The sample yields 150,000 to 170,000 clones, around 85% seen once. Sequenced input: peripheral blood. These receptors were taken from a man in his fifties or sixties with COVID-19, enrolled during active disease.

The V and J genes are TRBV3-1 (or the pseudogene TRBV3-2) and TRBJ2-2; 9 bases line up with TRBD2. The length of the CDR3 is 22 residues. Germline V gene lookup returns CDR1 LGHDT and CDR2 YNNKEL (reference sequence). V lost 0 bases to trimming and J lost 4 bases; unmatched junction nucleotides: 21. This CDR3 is CASSQDAYYSGSGATGTGELFF. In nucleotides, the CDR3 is TGTGCCAGCAGCCAAGATGCGTACTATAGCGGGAGCGGAGCAACGGGCACCGGGGAGCTGTTTTTT.

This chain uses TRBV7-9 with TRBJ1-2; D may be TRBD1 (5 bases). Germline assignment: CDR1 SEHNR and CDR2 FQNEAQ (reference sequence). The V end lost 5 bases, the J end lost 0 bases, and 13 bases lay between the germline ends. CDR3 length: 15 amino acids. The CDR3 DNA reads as TGTGCCAGCAGCCCCTCCCGGGGGACTAACTATGGCTACACCTTC. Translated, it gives CASSPSRGTNYGYTF. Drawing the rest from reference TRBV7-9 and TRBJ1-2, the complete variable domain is DTGVSQNPRHKITKRGQNVTFRCDPISEHNRLYWYRQTLGQGPEFLTYFQNEAQLEKSRLLSDRFSAERPKGSFSTLEIQRTEQGDSAMYLCASSPSRGTNYGYTFGSGTRLTVV.

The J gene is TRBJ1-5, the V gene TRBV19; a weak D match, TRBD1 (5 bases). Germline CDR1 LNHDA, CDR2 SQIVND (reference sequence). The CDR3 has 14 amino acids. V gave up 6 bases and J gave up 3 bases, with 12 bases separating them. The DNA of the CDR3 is TGTGCCAGTAGCTACGGGACTCTCAATCAGCCCCAGCATTTT. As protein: CASSYGTLNQPQHF.

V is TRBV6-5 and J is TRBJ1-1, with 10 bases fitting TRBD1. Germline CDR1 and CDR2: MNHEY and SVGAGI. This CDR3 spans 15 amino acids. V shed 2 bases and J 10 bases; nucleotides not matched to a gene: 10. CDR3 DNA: TGTGCCAGCAGTTACGAGACAGGGGGCGGCAGGTCAGCTTTCTTT. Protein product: CASSYETGGGRSAFF.

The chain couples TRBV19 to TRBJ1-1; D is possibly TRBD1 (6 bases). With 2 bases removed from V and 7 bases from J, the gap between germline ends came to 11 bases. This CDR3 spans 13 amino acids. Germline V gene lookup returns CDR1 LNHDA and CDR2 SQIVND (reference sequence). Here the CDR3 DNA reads TGTGCCAGTAGTATACAAGGACAGATTGAAGCTTTCTTT. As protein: CASSIQGQIEAFF.

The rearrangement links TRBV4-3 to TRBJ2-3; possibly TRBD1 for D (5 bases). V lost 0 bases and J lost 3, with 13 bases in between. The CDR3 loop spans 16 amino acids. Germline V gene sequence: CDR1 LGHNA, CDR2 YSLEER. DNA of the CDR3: TGCGCCAGCAGCCAAGATTTCGGACATGGGACAGATACGCAGTATTTT. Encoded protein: CASSQDFGHGTDTQYF.

The CDR3 DNA follows: TGTGCCAGCAGTGAAGAGGGCCGACAGGGGGCCTATGGCTACACCTTC. It is translated as CASSEEGRQGAYGYTF. This chain links TRBV6-1 with TRBJ1-2; 10 bases fit TRBD1. CDR1 is MNHNS, CDR2 SASEGT, per germline. CDR3 length equals 16 residues. The ends lost 1 base at V and 4 bases at J; junction bases unmatched: 6.

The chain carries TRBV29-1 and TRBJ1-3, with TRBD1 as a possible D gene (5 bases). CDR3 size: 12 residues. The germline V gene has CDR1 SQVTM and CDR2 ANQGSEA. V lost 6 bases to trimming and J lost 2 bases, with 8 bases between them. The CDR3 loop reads CSVGTTGNTIYF. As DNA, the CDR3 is TGCAGCGTGGGGACTACTGGAAACACCATATATTTT.

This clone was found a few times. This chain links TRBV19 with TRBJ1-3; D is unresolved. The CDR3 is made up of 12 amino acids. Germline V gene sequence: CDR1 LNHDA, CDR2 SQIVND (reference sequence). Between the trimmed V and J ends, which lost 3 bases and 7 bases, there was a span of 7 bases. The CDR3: CASSISFNTIYF. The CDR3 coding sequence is TGTGCCAGTAGTATTTCGTTCAACACCATATATTTT.

The CDR3: CASSLSTTNYGYTF. The CDR3 nucleotides are TGTGCCAGCAGTTTATCGACAACAAACTATGGCTACACCTTC. The J gene is TRBJ1-2, the V gene TRBV27; no clear D gene. CDR3 length: 14 residues. Germline V gene data show CDR1 as MNHEY and CDR2 as SMNVEV (reference sequence). V was clipped by 0 bases and J by 2 bases, with 7 bases between them.

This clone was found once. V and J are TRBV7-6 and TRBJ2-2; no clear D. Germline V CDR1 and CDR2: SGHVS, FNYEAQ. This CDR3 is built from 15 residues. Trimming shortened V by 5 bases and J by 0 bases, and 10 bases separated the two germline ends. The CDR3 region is CASSEQKTNTGELFF. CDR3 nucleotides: TGTGCCAGCAGCGAACAGAAGACGAACACCGGGGAGCTGTTTTTT.

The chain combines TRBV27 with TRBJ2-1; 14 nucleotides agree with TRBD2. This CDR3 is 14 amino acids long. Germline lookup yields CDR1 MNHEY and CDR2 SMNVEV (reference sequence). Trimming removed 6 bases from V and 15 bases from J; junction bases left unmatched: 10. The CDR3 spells CASSAETSGGAWFF. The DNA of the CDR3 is TGTGCCAGCAGCGCCGAGACTAGCGGGGGGGCGTGGTTCTTC.

For the CDR3, the DNA is TGTGCCAGCAGCTTGGGGCGGGGCCTTTTCAATGAGCAGTTCTTC. It is translated as CASSLGRGLFNEQFF. V is TRBV7-2 and J is TRBJ2-1; D possibly corresponds to TRBD2 (6 bases). The CDR3 totals 15 residues. Trimming left V 3 bases short and J 6 bases short, with 15 bases between. CDR1 is SGHTA, CDR2 FQGNSA, per germline.

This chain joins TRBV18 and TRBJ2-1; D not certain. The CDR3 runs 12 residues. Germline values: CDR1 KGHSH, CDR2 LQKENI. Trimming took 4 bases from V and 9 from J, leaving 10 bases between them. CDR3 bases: TGTGCCAGCTCACGCCGATCTACTGAGCAGTTCTTC. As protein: CASSRRSTEQFF.

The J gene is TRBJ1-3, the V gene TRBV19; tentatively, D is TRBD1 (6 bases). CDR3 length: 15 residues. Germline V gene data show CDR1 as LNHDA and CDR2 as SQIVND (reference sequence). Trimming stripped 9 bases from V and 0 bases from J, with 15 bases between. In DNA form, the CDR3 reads TGTGCCAGCCGGACAGATTCACTCTCTGGAAACACCATATATTTT. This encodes CASRTDSLSGNTIYF.

CDR3 loop: CASSVSSGGVLDTQYF. The CDR3 nucleotides are TGTGCCAGCAGCGTTTCTAGCGGGGGGGTTTTAGATACGCAGTATTTT. The chain uses TRBV9 and TRBJ2-3; 12 nucleotides agree with TRBD2. CDR1 and CDR2 (germline): SGDLS, YYNGEE. V lost 2 bases to trimming and J lost 5 bases; unmatched junction nucleotides: 6. This CDR3 has 16 amino acids.

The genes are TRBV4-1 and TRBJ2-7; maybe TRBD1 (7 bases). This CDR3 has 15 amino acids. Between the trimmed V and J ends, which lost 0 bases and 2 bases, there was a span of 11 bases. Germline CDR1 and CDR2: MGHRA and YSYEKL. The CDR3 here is CASSQDRGTAYEQYF. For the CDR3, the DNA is TGCGCCAGCAGCCAAGATCGCGGGACAGCCTACGAGCAGTACTTC.